The clone carrying this TCR beta chain was picked up a small number of times. Its antigen is not known. This sample was included in a study of vaccination effects on CD4 cells after COVID-19. General study findings and limits: After vaccination, at late timepoints, clones induced by infection and by vaccine contracted markedly. Few convalescent patients were studied, and early post-infection samples were lacking.

Some clones are missing from TCRdb's copy, which holds only in-frame ones; the method was immunoSEQ multiplex PCR. The data show about 27,000 clones, with roughly 73% seen just once and 22% held by the top ten. The CDR3 runs to 13 residues. V lost 6 bases and J lost 4, with 9 bases in between. CDR1 and CDR2 from the germline V gene are LGHDT and YNNKEL (reference sequence). Using viral peptide pools, the ViraFEST assay grew out antigen-specific CD4+ T cells prior to sequencing. Between days 10 and 11 of culture, CD4+ T cells were separated out. Nucleocapsid antibodies were negative in the vaccine recipients, who had never had SARS-CoV-2 infection. Peptides at about 10 ug/ml and IL-2 at 10 IU/ml were added to around 2 million PBMC per well.

Specimen: CD4+ T cells from PBMCs cultured with HCoV-NL63 spike peptides, collected before COVID-19 vaccination. This TCR was sampled from a human donor who received a COVID-19 vaccine. The chain recombines TRBV3-1 (or the pseudogene TRBV3-2) with TRBJ2-2, with D unresolved. In nucleotides, the CDR3 is TGTGCCAGCAGACCGGGTGGCACCGGGGAGCTGTTTTTT. This codes for CASRPGGTGELFF.